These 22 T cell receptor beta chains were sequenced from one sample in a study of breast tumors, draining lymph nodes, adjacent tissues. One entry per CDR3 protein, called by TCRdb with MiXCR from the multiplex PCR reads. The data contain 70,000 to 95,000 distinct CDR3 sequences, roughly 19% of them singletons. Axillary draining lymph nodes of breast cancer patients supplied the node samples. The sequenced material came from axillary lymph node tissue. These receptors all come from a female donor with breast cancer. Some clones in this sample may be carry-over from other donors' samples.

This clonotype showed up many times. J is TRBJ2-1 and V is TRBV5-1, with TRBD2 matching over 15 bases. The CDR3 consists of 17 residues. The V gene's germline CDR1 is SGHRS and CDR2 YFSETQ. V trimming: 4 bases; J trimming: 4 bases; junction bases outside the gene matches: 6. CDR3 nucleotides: TGCGCCAGCAGCCAAGGACTAGCGGGAGGGTTTTACAATGAGCAGTTCTTC. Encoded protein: CASSQGLAGGFYNEQFF.

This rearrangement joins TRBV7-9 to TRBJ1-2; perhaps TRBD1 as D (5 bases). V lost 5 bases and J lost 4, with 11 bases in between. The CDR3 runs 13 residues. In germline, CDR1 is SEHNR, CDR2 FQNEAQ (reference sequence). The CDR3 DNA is TGTGCCAGCAGCCCTGGACACCGCTATGGCTACACCTTC. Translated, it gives CASSPGHRYGYTF. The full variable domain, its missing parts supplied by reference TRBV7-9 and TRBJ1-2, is DTGVSQNPRHKITKRGQNVTFRCDPISEHNRLYWYRQTLGQGPEFLTYFQNEAQLEKSRLLSDRFSAERPKGSFSTLEIQRTEQGDSAMYLCASSPGHRYGYTFGSGTRLTVV.

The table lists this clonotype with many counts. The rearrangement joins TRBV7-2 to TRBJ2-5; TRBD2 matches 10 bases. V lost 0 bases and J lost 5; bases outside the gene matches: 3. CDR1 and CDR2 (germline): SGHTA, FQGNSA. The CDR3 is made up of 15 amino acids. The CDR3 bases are TGTGCCAGCAGCTTAGCGCAAGCGGGAGGGGAGACCCAGTACTTC. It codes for CASSLAQAGGETQYF.

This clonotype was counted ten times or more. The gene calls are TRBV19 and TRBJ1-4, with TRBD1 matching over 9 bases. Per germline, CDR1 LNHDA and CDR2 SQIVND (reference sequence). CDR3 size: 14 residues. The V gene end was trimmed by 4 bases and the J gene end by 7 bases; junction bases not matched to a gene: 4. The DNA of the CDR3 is TGTGCCAGTAGTACTACAGGGGGCAGTGAAAAACTGTTTTTT. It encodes CASSTTGGSEKLFF.

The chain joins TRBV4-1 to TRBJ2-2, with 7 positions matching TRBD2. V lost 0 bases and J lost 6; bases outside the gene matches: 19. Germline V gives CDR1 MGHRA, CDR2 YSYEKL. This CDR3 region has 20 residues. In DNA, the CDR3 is TGCGCCAGCAGCCAAGAGGAACGCGGGGCTAGCGGATTATACGCCGGGGAGCTGTTTTTT. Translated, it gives CASSQEERGASGLYAGELFF.

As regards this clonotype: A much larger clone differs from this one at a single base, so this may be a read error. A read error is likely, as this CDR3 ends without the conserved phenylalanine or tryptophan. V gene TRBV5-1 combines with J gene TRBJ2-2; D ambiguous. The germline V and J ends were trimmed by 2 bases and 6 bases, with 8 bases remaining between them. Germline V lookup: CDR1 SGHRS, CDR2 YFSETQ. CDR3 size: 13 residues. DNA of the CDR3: TGCGCCAGCAGCTTAGGGTTGTCCGGGGAGCTGTTTTCT. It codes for CASSLGLSGELFS.

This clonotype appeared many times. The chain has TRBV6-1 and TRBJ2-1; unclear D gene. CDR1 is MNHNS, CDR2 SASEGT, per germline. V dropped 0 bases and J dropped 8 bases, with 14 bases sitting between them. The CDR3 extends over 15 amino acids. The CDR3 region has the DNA TGTGCCAGCAGTGAAGCAAGGTTGGGTCGGGATGAGCAGTTCTTC. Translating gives CASSEARLGRDEQFF.

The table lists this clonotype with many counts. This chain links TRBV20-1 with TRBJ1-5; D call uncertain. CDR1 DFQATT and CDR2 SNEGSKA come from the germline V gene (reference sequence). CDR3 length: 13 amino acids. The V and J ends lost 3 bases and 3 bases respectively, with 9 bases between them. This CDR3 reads CSASGSFNQPQHF. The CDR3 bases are TGCAGTGCTAGTGGTAGTTTCAATCAGCCCCAGCATTTT.

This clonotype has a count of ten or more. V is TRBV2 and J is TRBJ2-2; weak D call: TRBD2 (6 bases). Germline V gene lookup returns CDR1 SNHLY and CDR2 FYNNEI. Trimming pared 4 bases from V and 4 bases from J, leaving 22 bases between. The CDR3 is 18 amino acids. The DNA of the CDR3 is TGTGCCAGCAGTGTCGGGCCCGGGGGAGGCTTTACCACCGGGGAGCTGTTTTTT. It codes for CASSVGPGGGFTTGELFF.

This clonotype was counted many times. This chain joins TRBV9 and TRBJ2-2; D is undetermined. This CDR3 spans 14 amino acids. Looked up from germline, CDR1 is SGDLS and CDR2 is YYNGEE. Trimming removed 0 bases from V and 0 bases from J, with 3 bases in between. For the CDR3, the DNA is TGTGCCAGCAGCGTAGTTGCGAACACCGGGGAGCTGTTTTTT. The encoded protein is CASSVVANTGELFF.

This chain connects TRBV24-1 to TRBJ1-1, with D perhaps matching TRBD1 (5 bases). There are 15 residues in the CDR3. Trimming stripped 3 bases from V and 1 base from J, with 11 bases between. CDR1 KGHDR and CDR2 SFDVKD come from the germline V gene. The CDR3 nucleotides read TGTGCCACCAGTGATGCCACAGGTTCGAACACTGAAGCTTTCTTT. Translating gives CATSDATGSNTEAFF.

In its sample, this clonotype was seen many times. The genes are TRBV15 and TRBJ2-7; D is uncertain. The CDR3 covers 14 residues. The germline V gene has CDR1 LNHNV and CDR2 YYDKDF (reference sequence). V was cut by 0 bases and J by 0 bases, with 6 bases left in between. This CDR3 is CATSRDFSSYEQYF. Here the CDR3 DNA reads TGTGCCACCAGCAGAGATTTTAGCTCCTACGAGCAGTACTTC.

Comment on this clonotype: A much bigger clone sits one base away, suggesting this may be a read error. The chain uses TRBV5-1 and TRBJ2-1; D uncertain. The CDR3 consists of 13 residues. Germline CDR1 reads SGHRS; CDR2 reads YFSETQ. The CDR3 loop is CASSRPPENEQLF. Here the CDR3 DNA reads TGCGCCAGCAGCAGACCGCCTGAAAATGAGCAGCTCTTC.

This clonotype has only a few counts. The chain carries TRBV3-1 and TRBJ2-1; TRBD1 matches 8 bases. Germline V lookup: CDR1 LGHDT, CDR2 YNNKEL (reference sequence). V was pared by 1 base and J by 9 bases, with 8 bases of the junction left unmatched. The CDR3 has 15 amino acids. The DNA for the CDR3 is TGTGCCAGCAGCCAAGGGACAGGGATCAGGGGTGAGCAGTTCTTC. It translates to CASSQGTGIRGEQFF.

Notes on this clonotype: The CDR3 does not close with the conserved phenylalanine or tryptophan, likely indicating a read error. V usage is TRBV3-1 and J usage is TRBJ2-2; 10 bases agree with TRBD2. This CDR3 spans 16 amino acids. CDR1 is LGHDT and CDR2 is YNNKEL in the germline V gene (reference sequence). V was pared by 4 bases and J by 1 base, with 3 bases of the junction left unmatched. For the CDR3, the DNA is TGTGCCAGCAGCCTAGCGGGAGGAATGAACACCGGGGAGCTGTTTGTT. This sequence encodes CASSLAGGMNTGELFV.

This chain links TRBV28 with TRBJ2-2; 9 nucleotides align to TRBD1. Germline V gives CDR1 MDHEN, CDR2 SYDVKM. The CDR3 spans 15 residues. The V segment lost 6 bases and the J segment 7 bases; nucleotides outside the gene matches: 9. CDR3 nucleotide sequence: TGTGCCAGCAGACCTCCCGGGACAGGGTTCGGGGAGCTGTTTTTT. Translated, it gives CASRPPGTGFGELFF.

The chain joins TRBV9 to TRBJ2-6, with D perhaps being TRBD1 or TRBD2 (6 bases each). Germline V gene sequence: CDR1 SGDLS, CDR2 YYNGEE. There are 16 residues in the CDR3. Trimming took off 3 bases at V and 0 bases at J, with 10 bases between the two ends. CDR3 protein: CASSGGGTSGANVLTF. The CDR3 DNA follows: TGTGCCAGCAGCGGAGGGGGGACCTCTGGGGCCAACGTCCTGACTTTC. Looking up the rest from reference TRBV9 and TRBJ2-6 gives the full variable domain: DSGVTQTPKHLITATGQRVTLRCSPRSGDLSVYWYQQSLDQGLQFLIQYYNGEERAKGNILERFSAQQFPDLHSELNLSSLELGDSALYFCASSGGGTSGANVLTFGAGSRLTVL.

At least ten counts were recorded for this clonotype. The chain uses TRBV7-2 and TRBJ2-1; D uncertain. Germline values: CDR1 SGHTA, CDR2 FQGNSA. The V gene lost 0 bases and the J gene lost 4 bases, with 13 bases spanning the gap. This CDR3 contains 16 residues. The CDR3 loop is CASSLANLDLYNEQFF. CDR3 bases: TGTGCCAGCAGCTTAGCGAATTTAGACTTGTACAATGAGCAGTTCTTC.

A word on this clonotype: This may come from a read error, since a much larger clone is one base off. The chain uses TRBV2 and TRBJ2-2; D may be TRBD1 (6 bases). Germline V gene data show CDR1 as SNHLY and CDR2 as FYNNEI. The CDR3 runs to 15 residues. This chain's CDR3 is CASKTGTQDTGELVF. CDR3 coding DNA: TGTGCCAGTAAAACCGGGACACAGGACACCGGGGAGCTGGTTTTT.

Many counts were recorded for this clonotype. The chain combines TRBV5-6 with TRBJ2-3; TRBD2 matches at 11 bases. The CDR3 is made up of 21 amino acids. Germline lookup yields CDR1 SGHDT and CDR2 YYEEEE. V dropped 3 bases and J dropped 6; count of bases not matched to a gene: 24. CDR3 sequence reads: CASSSTSGQPDLAGGPDTQYF. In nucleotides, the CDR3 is TGTGCCAGCAGCTCAACGTCGGGACAGCCGGATTTAGCGGGAGGGCCCGATACGCAGTATTTT.

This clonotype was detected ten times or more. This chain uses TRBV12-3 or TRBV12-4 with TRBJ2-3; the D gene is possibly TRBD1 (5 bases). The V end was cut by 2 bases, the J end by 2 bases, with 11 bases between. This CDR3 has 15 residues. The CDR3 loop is CASSLRTTVTDTQYF. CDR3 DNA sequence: TGTGCCAGCAGTTTAAGGACGACAGTCACAGATACGCAGTATTTT.

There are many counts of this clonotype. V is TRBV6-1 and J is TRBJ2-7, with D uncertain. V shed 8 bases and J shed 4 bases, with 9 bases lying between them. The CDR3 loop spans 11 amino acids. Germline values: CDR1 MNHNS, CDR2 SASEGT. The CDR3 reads CASAEGYEQYF. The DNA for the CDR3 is TGTGCCAGCGCAGAAGGGTACGAGCAGTACTTC.